This T cell receptor (beta chain) was documented in a study of control samples from healthy donors and cancer patients. The CDR3 extends over 13 amino acids. CDR1 and CDR2 (germline): LGHNA, YSLEER. Losses at the gene ends were 1 base for V and 8 bases for J; bases not matched to a gene: 4. Profiling relied on immunoSEQ multiplex PCR, and the TCRdb table lists in-frame clones only, not all of them. The sample carries tens of thousands of clones, 85% to 90% recorded once. The chain links TRBV4-3 to TRBJ1-2; 7 bases fit TRBD1. The specimen sequenced was PBMCs. This receptor was taken from a woman aged 50 to 65 with colorectal cancer. CDR3 amino acids: CASSQGQGGGYTF. The CDR3 coding sequence is TGCGCCAGCAGCCAAGGGCAGGGGGGAGGCTACACCTTC.